This TCR beta chain was documented in a study of T cells in Graves' hyperthyroidism and ophthalmopathy. Germline values: CDR1 MNHNS, CDR2 SASEGT. This CDR3 contains 15 residues. Trimming cost V 6 bases and J 6 bases; bases outside gene matches: 6. The CDR3 regions of TCR beta were amplified from RNA transcripts. In the first-round RT-PCR of the TCR CDR3, the HTBI primer set was used. MiXCR was run by TCRdb on the multiplex PCR reads, yielding one entry per CDR3 protein. The table lists about 350,000 distinct CDR3 sequences, approximately 14% of them singletons. No ophthalmopathy progression within 18 months constituted stable Graves' hyperthyroidism. Cells are PBMCs isolated from more than 8.5 ml of fresh blood. This clonotype has at least ten counts.

V and J are TRBV6-1 and TRBJ2-2; 11 nucleotides agree with TRBD1. The receptor's source is a woman in her twenties or thirties with Graves' hyperthyroidism. The specimen was blood. In DNA, the CDR3 is TGTGCCAGCAGAAAGGGACAGGGGGGGGCCGGGGAGCTGTTTTTT. It encodes CASRKGQGGAGELFF.